This TCR beta chain is from a study of T cell responses to AZD1222 COVID-19 vaccine. Overall study results and limits: None of the repertoires were sampled until the peak T cell response had passed.

A word on this clone: Its specificity is not known.

Measured with immunoSEQ multiplex PCR; TCRdb has only the in-frame clones, and not every one. The sample has 130,000 or so clones, about 88% seen once; the top ten hold around a tenth. The sample in question was peripheral blood, obtained 28 days after the second AZD1222 dose. This clonotype originated in an adult who received the AZD1222 COVID-19 vaccine.

CDR3 in amino acids: CAISESLQARDRGWETQYF. Here the CDR3 DNA reads TGTGCCATCAGTGAGTCTCTGCAGGCCCGGGACAGGGGCTGGGAGACCCAGTACTTC. The rearrangement joins TRBV10-3 to TRBJ2-5, with 10 bases fitting TRBD1. Losses at the gene ends were 0 bases for V and 5 bases for J; bases not matched to a gene: 15. CDR3 length equals 19 residues. CDR1 and CDR2 (germline): ENHRY, SYGVKD.